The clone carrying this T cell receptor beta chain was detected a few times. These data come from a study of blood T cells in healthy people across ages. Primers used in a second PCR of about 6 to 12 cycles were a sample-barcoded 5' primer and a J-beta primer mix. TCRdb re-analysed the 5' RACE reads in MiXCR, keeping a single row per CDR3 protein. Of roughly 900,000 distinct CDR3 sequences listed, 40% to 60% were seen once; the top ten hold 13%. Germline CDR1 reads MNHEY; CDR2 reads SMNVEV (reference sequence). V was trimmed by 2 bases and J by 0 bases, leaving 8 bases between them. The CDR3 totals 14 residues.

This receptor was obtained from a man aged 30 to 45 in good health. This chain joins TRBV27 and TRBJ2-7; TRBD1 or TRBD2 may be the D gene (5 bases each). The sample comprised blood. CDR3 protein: CASSLRDDSYEQYF. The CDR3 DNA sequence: TGTGCCAGCAGTTTACGGGACGACTCCTACGAGCAGTACTTC.